A selection of T cell receptor beta chains follows, all from one sample in a study of blood T cells in healthy people across ages. MiXCR, run by TCRdb on the 5' RACE reads, gives a single entry per CDR3 protein. Of about 780,000 distinct CDR3 sequences in the sample, less than 80% were seen once. The sample comprised blood. The receptors shown here come from a man aged 25 to 40 in good health. Both conserved end residues are part of each CDR3. The order of the fields is D gene, V gene, clone size, J gene, CDR3 protein, CDR3 DNA. The D gene is left open where the match is weak. Expanded clones are given a class, and other clones once, few, many or no size at all.

d_call: .; v_call: TRBV13; clone_size: .; j_call: TRBJ2-7; cdr3_aa: CASSLYRDPSYEQYF; cdr3_nt: TGTGCCAGCAGCCTCTACCGGGACCCCTCCTACGAGCAGTACTTC
d_call: .; v_call: TRBV27; clone_size: .; j_call: TRBJ1-2; cdr3_aa: CASSATGGFYGYTF; cdr3_nt: TGTGCCAGCAGTGCAACCGGGGGCTTCTATGGCTACACCTTC
d_call: TRBD2; v_call: TRBV25-1; clone_size: .; j_call: TRBJ2-3; cdr3_aa: CASSELATSGDTQYF; cdr3_nt: TGTGCCAGCAGTGAGTTAGCGACTAGCGGAGATACGCAGTATTTT
d_call: .; v_call: TRBV12-3/TRBV12-4; clone_size: .; j_call: TRBJ1-4; cdr3_aa: CASSLTQGTNEKLFF; cdr3_nt: TGTGCCAGCAGTTTAACCCAGGGAACTAATGAAAAACTGTTTTTT
d_call: .; v_call: TRBV27; clone_size: .; j_call: TRBJ2-7; cdr3_aa: CASSLGRLGGPPYNEQYF; cdr3_nt: TGTGCCAGCAGTTTGGGGCGGCTAGGAGGGCCTCCCTACAATGAGCAGTACTTC
d_call: .; v_call: TRBV20-1; clone_size: few; j_call: TRBJ2-7; cdr3_aa: CSARDVEITYEQYF; cdr3_nt: TGCAGTGCTAGAGATGTAGAGATTACCTACGAGCAGTACTTC
d_call: .; v_call: TRBV4-2; clone_size: .; j_call: TRBJ2-5; cdr3_aa: CASSQVGSGGETQYF; cdr3_nt: TGTGCCAGCAGCCAAGTTGGCAGCGGCGGGGAGACCCAGTACTTC
d_call: .; v_call: TRBV20-1; clone_size: .; j_call: TRBJ2-1; cdr3_aa: CSAATAFKQFF; cdr3_nt: TGCAGTGCTGCGACAGCCTTCAAGCAGTTCTTC
d_call: TRBD2; v_call: TRBV7-2; clone_size: few; j_call: TRBJ2-1; cdr3_aa: CASSLGSLAGSYNEQFF; cdr3_nt: TGTGCCAGCAGCTTAGGGTCCCTAGCGGGGTCCTACAATGAGCAGTTCTTC
d_call: .; v_call: TRBV20-1; clone_size: few; j_call: TRBJ2-6; cdr3_aa: CSASFGSGANVLTF; cdr3_nt: TGCAGTGCATCGTTTGGATCAGGGGCCAACGTCCTGACTTTC
d_call: TRBD1; v_call: TRBV6-5; clone_size: few; j_call: TRBJ1-1; cdr3_aa: CASSYLRQGNTEAFF; cdr3_nt: TGTGCCAGCAGTTACTTAAGACAGGGCAACACTGAAGCTTTCTTT
d_call: TRBD1; v_call: TRBV28; clone_size: .; j_call: TRBJ2-5; cdr3_aa: CASSLSLLAGGRETQYF; cdr3_nt: TGTGCCAGCAGTTTATCTTTGTTGGCAGGGGGCAGAGAGACCCAGTACTTC
d_call: .; v_call: TRBV7-2; clone_size: .; j_call: TRBJ2-5; cdr3_aa: CASSLIRGQGETQYF; cdr3_nt: TGTGCCAGCAGCTTAATCCGGGGCCAGGGAGAGACCCAGTACTTC
d_call: .; v_call: TRBV15; clone_size: few; j_call: TRBJ2-5; cdr3_aa: CATSRDTVLSQYF; cdr3_nt: TGTGCCACCAGCAGAGATACTGTACTCTCTCAGTACTTC
d_call: TRBD1; v_call: TRBV11-2; clone_size: .; j_call: TRBJ2-5; cdr3_aa: CASSLGSGTGIQETQYF; cdr3_nt: TGTGCCAGCAGCTTAGGTTCCGGGACAGGCATCCAAGAGACCCAGTACTTC
d_call: .; v_call: TRBV4-3; clone_size: few; j_call: TRBJ1-4; cdr3_aa: CASGVGAGGEKLFF; cdr3_nt: TGCGCCAGCGGCGTTGGGGCCGGGGGTGAAAAACTGTTTTTT
d_call: .; v_call: TRBV29-1; clone_size: .; j_call: TRBJ2-2; cdr3_aa: CSVVVSGNTGELFF; cdr3_nt: TGCAGCGTTGTGGTGTCCGGAAACACCGGGGAGCTGTTTTTT
d_call: TRBD2; v_call: TRBV4-2; clone_size: few; j_call: TRBJ2-3; cdr3_aa: CASSQDRTSGGAEADTQYF; cdr3_nt: TGTGCCAGCAGCCAAGATCGAACTAGCGGGGGGGCAGAAGCAGATACGCAGTATTTT
d_call: .; v_call: TRBV7-2; clone_size: .; j_call: TRBJ2-3; cdr3_aa: CASSLAFGQDTQYF; cdr3_nt: TGTGCCAGCAGCTTAGCGTTTGGTCAAGATACGCAGTATTTT
d_call: .; v_call: TRBV25-1; clone_size: .; j_call: TRBJ1-2; cdr3_aa: CASSGEPGRANYGYTF; cdr3_nt: TGTGCCAGCAGTGGCGAACCCGGACGGGCGAACTATGGCTACACCTTC
d_call: TRBD2; v_call: TRBV29-1; clone_size: .; j_call: TRBJ2-1; cdr3_aa: CSVDRLAGGSYNEQFF; cdr3_nt: TGCAGCGTTGATCGGCTAGCGGGAGGGTCCTACAATGAGCAGTTCTTC
d_call: .; v_call: TRBV7-9; clone_size: .; j_call: TRBJ2-7; cdr3_aa: CASSPKGTRLTYEQYF; cdr3_nt: TGTGCCAGCAGCCCAAAGGGGACACGACTGACCTACGAGCAGTACTTC
d_call: .; v_call: TRBV29-1; clone_size: .; j_call: TRBJ2-7; cdr3_aa: CSVEEGEWPYEQYF; cdr3_nt: TGCAGCGTTGAAGAGGGCGAGTGGCCCTACGAGCAGTACTTC
d_call: TRBD1; v_call: TRBV2; clone_size: .; j_call: TRBJ2-1; cdr3_aa: CASSEVQGINEQFF; cdr3_nt: TGTGCCAGCAGTGAGGTACAGGGGATCAATGAGCAGTTCTTC
d_call: .; v_call: TRBV25-1; clone_size: .; j_call: TRBJ2-3; cdr3_aa: CASTKEGLPDTQYF; cdr3_nt: TGTGCCAGCACGAAAGAGGGACTCCCAGATACGCAGTATTTT
d_call: TRBD2; v_call: TRBV28; clone_size: once; j_call: TRBJ2-1; cdr3_aa: CASTLSGGPNEQFF; cdr3_nt: TGTGCCAGCACCCTTAGCGGGGGGCCCAATGAGCAGTTCTTC
d_call: .; v_call: TRBV27; clone_size: few; j_call: TRBJ1-2; cdr3_aa: CASSPMGGNPNYGYTF; cdr3_nt: TGTGCCAGCAGCCCCATGGGGGGGAACCCTAACTATGGCTACACCTTC
d_call: TRBD2; v_call: TRBV12-3/TRBV12-4; clone_size: many; j_call: TRBJ2-1; cdr3_aa: CASSLGTSGVNEQFF; cdr3_nt: TGTGCCAGCAGCCTGGGGACTAGCGGGGTCAATGAGCAGTTCTTC
d_call: TRBD2; v_call: TRBV20-1; clone_size: .; j_call: TRBJ2-5; cdr3_aa: CSATKTSGDKETQYF; cdr3_nt: TGCAGTGCTACCAAGACTAGCGGGGATAAAGAGACCCAGTACTTC
d_call: TRBD1; v_call: TRBV9; clone_size: .; j_call: TRBJ2-4; cdr3_aa: CASSPNWDRENIQYF; cdr3_nt: TGTGCCAGCAGCCCTAATTGGGACAGAGAAAACATTCAGTACTTC
d_call: TRBD1; v_call: TRBV6-2/TRBV6-3; clone_size: few; j_call: TRBJ2-7; cdr3_aa: CAAVRDSNYEQYF; cdr3_nt: TGTGCCGCGGTCCGGGACAGTAACTACGAGCAGTACTTC
d_call: .; v_call: TRBV9; clone_size: .; j_call: TRBJ2-7; cdr3_aa: CASSVGVTSYEQYF; cdr3_nt: TGTGCCAGCAGCGTAGGGGTAACTTCCTACGAGCAGTACTTC
d_call: .; v_call: TRBV24-1; clone_size: .; j_call: TRBJ2-7; cdr3_aa: CATSAPDRTYEQYF; cdr3_nt: TGTGCCACCAGTGCCCCCGACAGGACCTACGAGCAGTACTTC
d_call: TRBD1; v_call: TRBV9; clone_size: once; j_call: TRBJ1-2; cdr3_aa: CASSVGTGGGYTF; cdr3_nt: TGTGCCAGCAGCGTAGGGACAGGGGGTGGCTACACCTTC
d_call: .; v_call: TRBV27; clone_size: .; j_call: TRBJ2-3; cdr3_aa: CASSLNEADTQYF; cdr3_nt: TGTGCCAGCAGTTTAAATGAGGCAGATACGCAGTATTTT
d_call: .; v_call: TRBV4-2; clone_size: .; j_call: TRBJ2-5; cdr3_aa: CASSQNPGLYQETQYF; cdr3_nt: TGTGCCAGCAGCCAAAATCCGGGACTGTACCAAGAGACCCAGTACTTC
d_call: .; v_call: TRBV4-1; clone_size: once; j_call: TRBJ1-4; cdr3_aa: CASSQDFDPTNEKLFF; cdr3_nt: TGCGCCAGCAGCCAAGATTTTGACCCAACTAATGAAAAACTGTTTTTT
d_call: .; v_call: TRBV20-1; clone_size: .; j_call: TRBJ2-3; cdr3_aa: CSARENTASLATGTQYF; cdr3_nt: TGCAGTGCTAGAGAGAATACAGCCTCCCTTGCCACAGGTACGCAGTATTTT
d_call: TRBD1; v_call: TRBV6-2/TRBV6-3; clone_size: .; j_call: TRBJ2-1; cdr3_aa: CASSYDFSGQGGNEQFF; cdr3_nt: TGTGCCAGCAGTTACGATTTTTCGGGACAGGGAGGAAATGAGCAGTTCTTC
d_call: TRBD2; v_call: TRBV30; clone_size: .; j_call: TRBJ2-7; cdr3_aa: CAWSVQTSGGYEQYF; cdr3_nt: TGTGCCTGGAGTGTACAGACTAGCGGGGGCTACGAGCAGTACTTC
d_call: TRBD2; v_call: TRBV6-5; clone_size: .; j_call: TRBJ2-3; cdr3_aa: CASSYSRAGGSTDTQYF; cdr3_nt: TGTGCCAGCAGTTACTCTCGAGCGGGGGGATCCACAGATACGCAGTATTTT
d_call: .; v_call: TRBV20-1; clone_size: few; j_call: TRBJ2-6; cdr3_aa: CSATRGYSGANVLTF; cdr3_nt: TGCAGTGCAACTAGGGGTTACTCTGGGGCCAACGTCCTGACTTTC
d_call: .; v_call: TRBV7-9; clone_size: few; j_call: TRBJ2-1; cdr3_aa: CASSFPQGGHNEQFF; cdr3_nt: TGTGCCAGCAGCTTTCCACAGGGGGGGCACAATGAGCAGTTCTTC
d_call: .; v_call: TRBV5-1; clone_size: .; j_call: TRBJ2-1; cdr3_aa: CASSLGHRNTNEQFF; cdr3_nt: TGCGCCAGCAGCTTGGGGCACCGGAACACCAATGAGCAGTTCTTC
d_call: TRBD1; v_call: TRBV4-2; clone_size: .; j_call: TRBJ1-6; cdr3_aa: CASSQDLGGDRRSPLHF; cdr3_nt: TGTGCCAGCAGCCAAGATCTGGGGGGGGACAGACGATCACCCCTCCACTTT